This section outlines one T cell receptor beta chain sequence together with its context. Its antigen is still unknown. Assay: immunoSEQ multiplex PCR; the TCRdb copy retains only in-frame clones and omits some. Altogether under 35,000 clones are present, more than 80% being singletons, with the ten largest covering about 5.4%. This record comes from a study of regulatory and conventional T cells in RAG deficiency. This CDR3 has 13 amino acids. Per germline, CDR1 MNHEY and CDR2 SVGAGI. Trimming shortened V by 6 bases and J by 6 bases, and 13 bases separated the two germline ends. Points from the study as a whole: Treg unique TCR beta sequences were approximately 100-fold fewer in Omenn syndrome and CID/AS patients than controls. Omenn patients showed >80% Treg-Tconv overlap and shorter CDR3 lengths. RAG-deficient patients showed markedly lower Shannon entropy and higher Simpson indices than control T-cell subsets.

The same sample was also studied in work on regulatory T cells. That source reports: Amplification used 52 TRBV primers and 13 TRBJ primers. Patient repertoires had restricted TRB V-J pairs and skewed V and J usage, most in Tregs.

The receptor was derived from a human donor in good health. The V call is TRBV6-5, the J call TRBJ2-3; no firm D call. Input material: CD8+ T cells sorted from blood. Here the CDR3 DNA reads TGTGCCAGCAGAATCTCGGCCGAGGATACGCAGTATTTT. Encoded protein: CASRISAEDTQYF.